The rows below give T cell receptor beta chains drawn from one sample of a study of beta chain features in type 1 diabetes. Method: immunoSEQ multiplex PCR; TCRdb's copy keeps in-frame clones and lacks some. The sample holds 250,000 to 300,000 clones, 13% to 15% seen once. The sample comprised naive CD4+ T cells from blood. These receptors were taken from a young man with type 1 diabetes. Both conserved end residues are part of each CDR3. Fields, in order: CDR3 length, V gene, J gene, CDR3 protein.

cdr3_length: 15; v_call: TRBV7-2; j_call: TRBJ2-4; cdr3_aa: CASSSAGQGKNIQYF
cdr3_length: 16; v_call: TRBV5-1; j_call: TRBJ2-5; cdr3_aa: CASSPTEGGSSETQYF
cdr3_length: 13; v_call: TRBV10-3; j_call: TRBJ2-7; cdr3_aa: CAISEPAGVEQYF
cdr3_length: 11; v_call: TRBV28; j_call: TRBJ2-7; cdr3_aa: CATGQGYEQYF
cdr3_length: 13; v_call: TRBV25-1; j_call: TRBJ1-2; cdr3_aa: CASSPQGVSGYTF
cdr3_length: 15; v_call: TRBV6-6; j_call: TRBJ1-1; cdr3_aa: CASRETGSMNTEAFF
cdr3_length: 14; v_call: TRBV19; j_call: TRBJ1-1; cdr3_aa: CASSTLGGNTEAFF
cdr3_length: 14; v_call: TRBV6-6; j_call: TRBJ1-4; cdr3_aa: CASSSHKAPEKLFF
cdr3_length: 17; v_call: TRBV9; j_call: TRBJ1-2; cdr3_aa: CASSGGKQGFTLNGYTF
cdr3_length: 15; v_call: TRBV5-4; j_call: TRBJ1-1; cdr3_aa: CASSTPGQVNTEAFF
cdr3_length: 13; v_call: TRBV19; j_call: TRBJ2-1; cdr3_aa: CASSILRGDEQFF
cdr3_length: 15; v_call: TRBV6-4; j_call: TRBJ2-1; cdr3_aa: CASGPGTSGSNEQFF
cdr3_length: 13; v_call: TRBV9; j_call: TRBJ1-1; cdr3_aa: CASSVVARGEAFF
cdr3_length: 13; v_call: TRBV11-3; j_call: TRBJ1-1; cdr3_aa: CASSPGANTEAFF
cdr3_length: 13; v_call: TRBV14; j_call: TRBJ2-3; cdr3_aa: CASSQDLSGTQYF
cdr3_length: 14; v_call: TRBV7-2; j_call: TRBJ2-1; cdr3_aa: CASSWDRGYNEQFF
cdr3_length: 13; v_call: TRBV29-1; j_call: TRBJ2-4; cdr3_aa: CSVEVQGKNIQYF
cdr3_length: 15; v_call: TRBV5-1; j_call: TRBJ2-1; cdr3_aa: CASSLVGGRYNEQFF
cdr3_length: 15; v_call: TRBV9; j_call: TRBJ2-1; cdr3_aa: CASSETSGSYNEQFF
cdr3_length: 15; v_call: TRBV6-6; j_call: TRBJ1-1; cdr3_aa: CASSPSDTLNTEAFF
cdr3_length: 13; v_call: TRBV5-4; j_call: TRBJ2-7; cdr3_aa: CASSLFTSRDRKF
cdr3_length: 14; v_call: TRBV5-4; j_call: TRBJ2-3; cdr3_aa: CASSLDSGADTQYF
cdr3_length: 15; v_call: TRBV19; j_call: TRBJ2-7; cdr3_aa: CASSSSGTVSYEQYF
cdr3_length: 15; v_call: TRBV27; j_call: TRBJ2-3; cdr3_aa: CASSLVLAGSDTQYF
cdr3_length: 15; v_call: TRBV10-3; j_call: TRBJ2-3; cdr3_aa: CAISEFQGAADTQYF
cdr3_length: 14; v_call: TRBV9; j_call: TRBJ1-2; cdr3_aa: CASSVDGRNNGYTF
cdr3_length: 13; v_call: TRBV6-4; j_call: TRBJ1-2; cdr3_aa: CASSVTPDYGYTF
cdr3_length: 17; v_call: TRBV30; j_call: TRBJ1-4; cdr3_aa: CAWSVRAGLATNEKLFF
cdr3_length: 15; v_call: TRBV5-1; j_call: TRBJ2-1; cdr3_aa: CASSLRTGGEDEQFF
cdr3_length: 15; v_call: TRBV14; j_call: TRBJ2-5; cdr3_aa: CASSRTGARGETQYF
cdr3_length: 14; v_call: TRBV10-3; j_call: TRBJ1-1; cdr3_aa: CAISYTGGGTEAFF
cdr3_length: 15; v_call: TRBV7-2; j_call: TRBJ2-1; cdr3_aa: CASSLGLASYNEQFF
cdr3_length: 15; v_call: TRBV5-4; j_call: TRBJ2-1; cdr3_aa: CASSLRDSSYNEQFF